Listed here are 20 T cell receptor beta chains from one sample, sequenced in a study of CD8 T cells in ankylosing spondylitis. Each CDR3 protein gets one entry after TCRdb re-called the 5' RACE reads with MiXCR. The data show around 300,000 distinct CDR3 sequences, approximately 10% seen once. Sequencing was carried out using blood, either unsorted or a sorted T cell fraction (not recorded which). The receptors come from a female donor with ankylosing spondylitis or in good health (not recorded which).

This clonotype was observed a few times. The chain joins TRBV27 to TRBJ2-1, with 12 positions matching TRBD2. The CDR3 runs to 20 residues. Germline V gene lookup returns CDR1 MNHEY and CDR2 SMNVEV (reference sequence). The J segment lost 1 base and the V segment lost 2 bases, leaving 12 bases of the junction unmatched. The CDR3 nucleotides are TGTGCCAGCAGTTTAAGGATCCCGGGACTAGCGGGTGGATCCTACAATGAGCAGTTCTTC. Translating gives CASSLRIPGLAGGSYNEQFF.

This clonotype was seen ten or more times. CDR3 residues: CASSLEGQAYTEAFF. The CDR3 DNA reads as TGCGCCAGCAGCTTGGAAGGTCAGGCATACACTGAAGCTTTCTTT. The rearrangement uses TRBV5-1 and TRBJ1-1; the D is unclear. This CDR3 is 15 amino acids long. Looked up from germline, CDR1 is SGHRS and CDR2 is YFSETQ. V lost 0 bases, J lost 3 bases, and 12 bases lay in between. The full variable domain, completed using reference TRBV5-1 and TRBJ1-1, is KAGVTQTPRYLIKTRGQQVTLSCSPISGHRSVSWYQQTPGQGLQFLFEYFSETQRNKGNFPGRFSGRQFSNSRSEMNVSTLELGDSALYLCASSLEGQAYTEAFFGQGTRLTVV.

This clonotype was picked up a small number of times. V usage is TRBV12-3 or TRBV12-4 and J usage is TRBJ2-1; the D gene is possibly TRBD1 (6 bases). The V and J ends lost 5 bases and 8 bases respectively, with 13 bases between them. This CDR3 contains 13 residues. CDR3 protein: CASSTRGRDEQFF. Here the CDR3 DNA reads TGTGCCAGCAGTACCAGGGGCCGGGATGAGCAGTTCTTC.

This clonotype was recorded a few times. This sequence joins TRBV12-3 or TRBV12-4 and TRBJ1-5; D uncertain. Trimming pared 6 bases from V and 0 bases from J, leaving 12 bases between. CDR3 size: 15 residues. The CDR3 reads CASREGLNSNQPQHF. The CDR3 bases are TGTGCCAGCAGGGAGGGCCTGAATAGCAATCAGCCCCAGCATTTT.

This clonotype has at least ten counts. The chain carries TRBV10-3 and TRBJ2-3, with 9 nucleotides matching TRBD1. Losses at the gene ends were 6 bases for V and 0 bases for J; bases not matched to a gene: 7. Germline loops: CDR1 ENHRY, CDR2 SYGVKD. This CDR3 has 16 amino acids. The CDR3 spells CAISQGGTGSTDTQYF. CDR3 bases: TGTGCCATCAGCCAGGGAGGGACAGGGAGCACAGATACGCAGTATTTT.

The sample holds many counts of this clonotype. CDR3 nucleotides: TGTGCCAGCAGTTTATTCGGAAACACCATATATTTT. The encoded protein is CASSLFGNTIYF. The chain employs TRBV12-3 or TRBV12-4 and TRBJ1-3; no firm D call. The CDR3 totals 12 residues. Trimming cost V 2 bases and J 4 bases, with 3 bases left between them.

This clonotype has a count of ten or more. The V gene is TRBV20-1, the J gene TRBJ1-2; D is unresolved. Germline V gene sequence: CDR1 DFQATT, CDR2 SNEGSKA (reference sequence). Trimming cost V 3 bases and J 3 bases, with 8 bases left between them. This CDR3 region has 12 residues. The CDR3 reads CSARNADYGYTF. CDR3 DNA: TGCAGTGCTAGGAATGCTGACTATGGCTACACCTTC.

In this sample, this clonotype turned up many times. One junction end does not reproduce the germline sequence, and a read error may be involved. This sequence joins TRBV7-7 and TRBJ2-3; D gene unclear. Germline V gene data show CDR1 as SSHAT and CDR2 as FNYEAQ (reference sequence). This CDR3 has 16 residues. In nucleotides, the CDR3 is TGTGCTAGCAGCCCTGACTTCGGAAGCCTCACAGATACGCAGTATTTT. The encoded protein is CASSPDFGSLTDTQYF.

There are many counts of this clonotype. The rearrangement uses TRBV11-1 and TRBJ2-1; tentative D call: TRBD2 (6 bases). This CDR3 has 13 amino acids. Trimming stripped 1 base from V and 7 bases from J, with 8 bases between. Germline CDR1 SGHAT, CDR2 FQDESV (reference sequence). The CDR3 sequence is CASSLVSGNEQFF. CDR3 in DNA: TGTGCCAGCAGCTTAGTTAGCGGAAATGAGCAGTTCTTC.

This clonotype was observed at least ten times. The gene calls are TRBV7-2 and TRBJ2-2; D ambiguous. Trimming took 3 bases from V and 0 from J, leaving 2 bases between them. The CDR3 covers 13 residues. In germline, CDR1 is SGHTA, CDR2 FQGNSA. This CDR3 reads CASSLPNTGELFF. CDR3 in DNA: TGTGCCAGCAGCTTGCCGAACACCGGGGAGCTGTTTTTT.

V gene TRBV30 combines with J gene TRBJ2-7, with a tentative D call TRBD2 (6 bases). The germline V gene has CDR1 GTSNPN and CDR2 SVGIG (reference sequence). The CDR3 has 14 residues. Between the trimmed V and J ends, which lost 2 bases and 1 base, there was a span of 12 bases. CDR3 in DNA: TGTGCCTGGAGTCGGGGAGGTAGTTCCTACGAGCAGTACTTC. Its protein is CAWSRGGSSYEQYF.

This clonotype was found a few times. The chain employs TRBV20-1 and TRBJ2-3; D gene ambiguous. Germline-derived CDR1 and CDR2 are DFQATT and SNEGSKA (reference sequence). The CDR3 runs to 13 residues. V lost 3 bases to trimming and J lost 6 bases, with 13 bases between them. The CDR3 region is CSARLGHRDTQYF. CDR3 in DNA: TGCAGTGCTAGGTTAGGGCATCGGGATACGCAGTATTTT.

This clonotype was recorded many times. Written as DNA, the CDR3 is TGTGCCAGCAGCGCCTGGACAGGGGGCACAAATGAGCAGTTCTTC. Translated: CASSAWTGGTNEQFF. The chain has TRBV9 and TRBJ2-1, with 11 bases lining up with TRBD1. Per the germline V gene, CDR1 is SGDLS and CDR2 is YYNGEE. With V trimmed by 3 bases and J by 7 bases, 6 bases remained unmatched. This CDR3 region has 15 residues.

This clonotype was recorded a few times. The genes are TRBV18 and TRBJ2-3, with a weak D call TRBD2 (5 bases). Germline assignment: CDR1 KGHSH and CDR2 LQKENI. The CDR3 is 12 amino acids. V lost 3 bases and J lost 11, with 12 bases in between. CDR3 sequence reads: CASSPGGDVQYF. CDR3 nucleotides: TGTGCCAGCTCACCCGGAGGAGATGTGCAGTATTTT.

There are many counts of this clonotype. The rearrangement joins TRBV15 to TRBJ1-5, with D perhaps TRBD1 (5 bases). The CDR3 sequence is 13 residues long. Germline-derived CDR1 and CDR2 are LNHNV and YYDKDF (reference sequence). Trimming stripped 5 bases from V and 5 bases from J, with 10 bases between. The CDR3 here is CATSGSTDQPQHF. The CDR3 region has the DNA TGTGCCACCAGCGGTTCGACAGATCAGCCCCAGCATTTT.

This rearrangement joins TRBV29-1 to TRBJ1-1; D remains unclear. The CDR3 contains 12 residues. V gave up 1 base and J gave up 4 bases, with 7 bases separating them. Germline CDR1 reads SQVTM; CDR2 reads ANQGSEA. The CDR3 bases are TGCAGCGTTGAAGCCCTGGCCACTGAAGCTTTCTTT. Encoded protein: CSVEALATEAFF.

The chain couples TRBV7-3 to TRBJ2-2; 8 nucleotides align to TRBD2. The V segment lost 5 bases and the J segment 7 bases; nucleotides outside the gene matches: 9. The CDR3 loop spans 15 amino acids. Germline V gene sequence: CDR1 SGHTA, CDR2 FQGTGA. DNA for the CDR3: TGTGCCAGCAGCGGCGGGAGGCGAGGGGTCGGGGAGCTGTTTTTT. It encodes CASSGGRRGVGELFF.

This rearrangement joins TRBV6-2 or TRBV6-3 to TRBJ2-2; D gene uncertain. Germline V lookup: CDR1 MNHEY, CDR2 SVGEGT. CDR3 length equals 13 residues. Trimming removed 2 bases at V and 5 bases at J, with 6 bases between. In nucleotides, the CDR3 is TGTGCCAGCAGTTACGGTCTAACCGGGGAGCTGTTTTTT. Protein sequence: CASSYGLTGELFF.

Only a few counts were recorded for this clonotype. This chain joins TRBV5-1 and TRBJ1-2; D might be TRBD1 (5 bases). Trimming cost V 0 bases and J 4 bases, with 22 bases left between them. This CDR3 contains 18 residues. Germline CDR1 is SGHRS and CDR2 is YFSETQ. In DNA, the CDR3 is TGCGCCAGCAGCTTGGGCTCCCCAGTGGGGGTAGGGAGCTATGGCTACACCTTC. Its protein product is CASSLGSPVGVGSYGYTF.

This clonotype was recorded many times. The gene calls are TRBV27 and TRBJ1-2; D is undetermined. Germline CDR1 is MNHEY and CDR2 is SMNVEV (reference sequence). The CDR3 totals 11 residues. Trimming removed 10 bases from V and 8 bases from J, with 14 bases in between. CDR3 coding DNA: TGTGCCACCTCCCCGGGGATAGGCTACACCTTC. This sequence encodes CATSPGIGYTF.